This T cell receptor beta chain was observed in a study of cytomegalovirus exposure and HLA in healthy donors (dated by TCRdb to the late 2010s). About the study as a whole: According to a later analysis, the approximately 120 validation repertoires were produced on the same platform as the roughly 700 repertoires of the first cohort. The study combined high-throughput TCR immunosequencing, statistical association of individual TCRs with disease status, and machine learning to predict cytomegalovirus infection status. Besides the first cohort of around 670 subjects, a separate validation cohort made up of 120 different subjects was used. The study aimed to test whether signatures of past pathogen exposure could be identified by cataloging public T cell receptors. The full study reports these points: While some public TCRs were present in many individuals, most TCR sequences turned up only very rarely across donors. Of the cluster scores, roughly 93% were above 0 in a later analysis, which found that TCRs clustered in the first cohort also tended to co-occur in the approximately 110 validation repertoires. A later analysis had no HLA typing for the validation cohort, so co-occurrence there was scored across all 110 or so repertoires. It was suggested by the authors that the approach could potentially be generalized to other disease states and immunological phenotypes. The classifier was reported to diagnose cytomegalovirus status with high specificity and sensitivity in both the original and validation cohorts. A few of the identified cytomegalovirus-associated TCR beta chains were confirmed in vitro to be specific for cytomegalovirus antigens. The study listed approximately 150 TCR beta chains as associated with cytomegalovirus.

The receptor library was made with the immunoSEQ multiplex PCR assay. Processing in the source paper ran as follows. A statistical classification framework was developed to diagnose cytomegalovirus status using the catalog of TCR beta chain sequences. Entries here come from immuneACCESS through TCRdb and include only in-frame sequences with V and J called. Some clones fail to appear in such tables; in the studies checked, an unresolved V gene covers under half of the shortfall, and the cause of the remainder is unknown. The DNA was the basis for D and trimming; V, J and clone size are from that table. This sample has over 250,000 clones in its table, and roughly 85% of those were observed once. 1% of the sample comes from the top ten. On this clone itself: Its antigen is still unknown. Per-base quality was not reported, and no clone a single base away is much larger than it.

According to the germline V gene, CDR1 reads LGHNA and CDR2 reads YSLEER. The cysteine opens and the phenylalanine closes a CDR3 of 15 amino acids. Just CDR3 DNA is preserved here, 45 bases in frame from base 1. Trimming removed 0 bases from V and 0 bases from J, leaving 9 bases between the germline ends. Separate from the roughly 700-subject first cohort, the validation cohort of 95 to 150 subjects was the group to which the donors belonged. The chain links TRBV4-3 with TRBJ2-7; the D gene identity is not certain. Sequencing was done on a sample of PBMCs. The TCR was taken from a woman between 18 and 29 years old in good health and CMV-seronegative. The CDR3 corresponds to CASSQDPRSSYEQYF. The base sequence is TGCGCCAGCAGCCAAGACCCCCGGAGCTCCTACGAGCAGTACTTC.